This T cell receptor (beta chain) was obtained from a study of blood T cell repertoires in COVID-19. Study in general: COVID-19 samples collected from the United States, Italy and Spain covered acute and convalescent phases. Sources were T cells, B-cell-depleted T cells, or PBMCs; the material itself was cDNA or gDNA.

In the source study's methods: Estimates of nucleated cell counts were drawn from the amplification of reference gene primers. Only in-frame clones appear in the TCRdb table, and some are missing; sequencing was by immunoSEQ multiplex PCR. That table supplies the V and J calls and clone size; D and trimming were determined from the DNA. The sample has under 60,000 clones; around nine tenths are singletons. The source of this sequence is a woman aged 60-75 years with COVID-19, enrolled during active disease. The specimen was peripheral blood.

The CDR3 loop reads CATATGSSYNSPLHF. DNA for the CDR3: TGTGCCACCGCAACGGGAAGCTCCTATAATTCACCCCTCCACTTT. This chain links TRBV10-3 with TRBJ1-6; no definite D call. V lost 10 bases to trimming and J lost 0 bases, with 13 bases between them. This CDR3 has 15 amino acids. Germline V gene lookup returns CDR1 ENHRY and CDR2 SYGVKD.